Below are 15 T cell receptor beta chains sequenced from a single sample in a study of technical replicates of blood from a few donors. Clones were sequenced by immunoSEQ multiplex PCR, and TCRdb holds only the in-frame ones, with some missing. The sample has tens of thousands of clones, 92% seen once. The sample consisted of T cells isolated from PBMCs. All receptors derive from a human donor in good health.

The chain recombines TRBV6-1 with TRBJ2-2; tentative D call: TRBD1 (5 bases). The CDR3 is 14 residues long. CDR1 and CDR2 from the germline V gene are MNHNS and SASEGT. The ends were cut back, 1 base at V and 7 bases at J, with 10 bases in the middle. The CDR3 here is CASSEGGQGGELFF. The CDR3 nucleotides are TGTGCCAGCAGTGAAGGGGGCCAGGGCGGGGAGCTGTTTTTT.

This chain uses TRBV5-4 with TRBJ2-2; D is perhaps TRBD1 (5 bases). The CDR3 length is 16 residues. The V and J ends lost 3 bases and 7 bases respectively, with 19 bases between them. CDR1 SGHNT and CDR2 YYREEE come from the germline V gene (reference sequence). The CDR3 nucleotides read TGTGCCAGCAGCTCAAGGGGAAAAGGGGTAGTCGGGGAGCTGTTTTTT. Encoded protein: CASSSRGKGVVGELFF.

The rearrangement links TRBV5-1 to TRBJ1-1; a possible D gene is TRBD1 (5 bases). V was pared by 4 bases and J by 1 base, with 8 bases between. Per the germline V gene, CDR1 is SGHRS and CDR2 is YFSETQ. There are 13 residues in the CDR3. The CDR3 protein is CASSGQGNTEAFF. CDR3 DNA: TGCGCCAGCAGCGGGCAGGGGAACACTGAAGCTTTCTTT.

This rearrangement joins TRBV13 to TRBJ2-5; possibly TRBD2 for D (5 bases). Trimming removed 5 bases from V and 5 bases from J, with 18 bases in between. Germline CDR1 and CDR2: PRHDT and FYEKMQ (reference sequence). This CDR3 contains 15 residues. This CDR3 reads CASSPPGVAAETQYF. The CDR3 DNA reads as TGTGCCAGCAGCCCCCCCGGGGTGGCGGCGGAGACCCAGTACTTC.

The chain carries TRBV28 and TRBJ2-1; 10 bases fit TRBD2. From germline, CDR1 is MDHEN and CDR2 SYDVKM. Unmatched junction bases numbered 8, after V lost 5 bases and J lost 4 bases. The CDR3 consists of 16 residues. The CDR3 nucleotides read TGTGCCAGCAGTCGTCGAGGACTAGCGGTATACAATGAGCAGTTCTTC. This translates into CASSRRGLAVYNEQFF.

The rearrangement uses TRBV7-3 and TRBJ1-4; D is undetermined. V shed 6 bases and J shed 0 bases, with 14 bases lying between them. The CDR3 consists of 16 residues. Germline V gene data show CDR1 as SGHTA and CDR2 as FQGTGA. The CDR3 loop is CASSSLVPATNEKLFF. In DNA form, the CDR3 reads TGTGCCAGCAGTTCTCTAGTGCCCGCAACTAATGAAAAACTGTTTTTT. Full variable domain (remainder filled in from reference TRBV7-3 and TRBJ1-4): GAGVSQTPSNKVTEKGKYVELRCDPISGHTALYWYRQSLGQGPEFLIYFQGTGAADDSGLPNDRFFAVRPEGSVSTLKIQRTERGDSAVYLCASSSLVPATNEKLFFGSGTQLSVL.

The gene calls are TRBV9 and TRBJ1-2, with a tentative D call TRBD1 (6 bases). The germline V gene encodes CDR1 SGDLS and CDR2 YYNGEE. There are 13 residues in the CDR3. V lost 7 bases to trimming and J lost 5 bases, with 15 bases between them. The CDR3 region is CASGNRERYGYTF. The DNA for the CDR3 is TGTGCCAGCGGCAACAGGGAGCGGTATGGCTACACCTTC.

The chain joins TRBV19 to TRBJ2-2; D call uncertain. This CDR3 region has 13 residues. Trimming removed 6 bases from V and 4 bases from J, with 9 bases in between. The germline gives CDR1 LNHDA, CDR2 SQIVND (reference sequence). The CDR3 sequence: CASRIFSTGELFF. The CDR3 DNA is TGTGCCAGTAGAATATTCAGCACCGGGGAGCTGTTTTTT.

This clone showed up just a few times. This chain connects TRBV2 to TRBJ2-7; D is unclear. There are 14 residues in the CDR3. CDR1 SNHLY and CDR2 FYNNEI come from the germline V gene. The V end was cut by 3 bases, the J end by 4 bases, with 13 bases between. As DNA, the CDR3 is TGTGCCAGCAGTGAGGGCTATTCTCTGTACGAGCAGTACTTC. Its translation is CASSEGYSLYEQYF.

This chain uses TRBV9 with TRBJ2-3, with 10 bases that match TRBD2. V lost 4 bases, J lost 8 bases, and 10 bases stayed unmatched. Looked up from germline, CDR1 is SGDLS and CDR2 is YYNGEE. The CDR3 is made up of 15 amino acids. CDR3 sequence: CASSPPGTSVGTQYF. The CDR3 DNA is TGTGCCAGCAGCCCTCCCGGGACTAGCGTAGGTACGCAGTATTTT.

V gene TRBV7-9 combines with J gene TRBJ2-5, with 7 bases matching TRBD1. Trimming removed 1 base from V and 2 bases from J; junction bases left unmatched: 7. Per germline, CDR1 SEHNR and CDR2 FQNEAQ (reference sequence). The CDR3 spans 16 residues. Here the CDR3 DNA reads TGTGCCAGCAGCTTAGTATTCGGGACAGAACAAGAGACCCAGTACTTC. This translates into CASSLVFGTEQETQYF.

The V gene is TRBV5-1, the J gene TRBJ1-4, with a tentative D call TRBD1 (5 bases). Germline CDR1 is SGHRS and CDR2 is YFSETQ. V was clipped by 1 base and J by 8 bases, with 9 bases between them. The CDR3 has 13 amino acids. CDR3 DNA sequence: TGCGCCAGCAGCTTGCCGGGGGAAGAAAAACTGTTTTTT. Its protein product is CASSLPGEEKLFF.

The chain is built from TRBV27 and TRBJ1-2; no clear D gene. The CDR3 length is 16 residues. Germline assignment: CDR1 MNHEY and CDR2 SMNVEV (reference sequence). The V and J ends lost 2 bases and 4 bases respectively, with 17 bases between them. The CDR3 DNA is TGTGCCAGCAGTTTACTCCCTGGGAGTAGGATCTATGGCTACACCTTC. Protein sequence: CASSLLPGSRIYGYTF.

This clone was recorded a few times. The V and J genes are TRBV7-8 and TRBJ1-5, with no clear D. The germline V gene encodes CDR1 SGHVS and CDR2 FQNEAQ. This CDR3 is 13 amino acids long. The V end lost 3 bases, the J end lost 7 bases, and 10 bases lay between the germline ends. CDR3 region: CASSLGGGQPQHF. The CDR3 coding sequence is TGTGCCAGCAGCTTGGGAGGAGGCCAGCCCCAGCATTTT.

This clone was counted between two and nine times. V usage is TRBV5-1 and J usage is TRBJ1-6, with a tentative D call TRBD1 (5 bases). Germline V gene data show CDR1 as SGHRS and CDR2 as YFSETQ. The CDR3 covers 13 residues. V was trimmed by 4 bases and J by 7 bases, leaving 9 bases between them. This chain's CDR3 is CASSPTDNSPLHF. The DNA of the CDR3 is TGCGCCAGCAGCCCGACAGACAATTCACCCCTCCACTTT.